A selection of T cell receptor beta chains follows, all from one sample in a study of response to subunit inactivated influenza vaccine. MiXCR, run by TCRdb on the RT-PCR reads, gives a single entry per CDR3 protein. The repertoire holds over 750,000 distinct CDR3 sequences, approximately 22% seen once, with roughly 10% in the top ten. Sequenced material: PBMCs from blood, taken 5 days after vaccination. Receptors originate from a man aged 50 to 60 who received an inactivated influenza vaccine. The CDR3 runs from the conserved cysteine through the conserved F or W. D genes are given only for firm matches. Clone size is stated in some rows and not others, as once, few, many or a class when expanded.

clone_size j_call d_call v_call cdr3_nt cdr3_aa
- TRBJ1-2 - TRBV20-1 TGCAGTGCTAGGGTCAGGGACGACTATGGCTACACCTTC CSARVRDDYGYTF
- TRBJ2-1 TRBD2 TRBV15 TGTGCCACCAGCAGACAATTATTAGCGGGAGTGAAGAATGAGCAGTTCTTC CATSRQLLAGVKNEQFF
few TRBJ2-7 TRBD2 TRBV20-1 TGCAGTGCCGATCATGCCGGGACTAGCGGGACCTACGAGCAGTACTTC CSADHAGTSGTYEQYF
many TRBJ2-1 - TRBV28 TGTGCCAGCAGTTCTCACGACGAGCAGTTCTTC CASSSHDEQFF
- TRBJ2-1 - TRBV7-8 TGTGCCAGCAGCTCACATAGATTATTCGCGGGAAGGGTCACCAATGAGCAGTTCTTC CASSSHRLFAGRVTNEQFF
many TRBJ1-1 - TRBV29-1 TGCAGCGCCACCGGGACGGCGAACACTGAAGCTTTCTTT CSATGTANTEAFF
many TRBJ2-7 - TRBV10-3 TGTGCCATCAGTGATAGCTACGAGCAGTACTTC CAISDSYEQYF
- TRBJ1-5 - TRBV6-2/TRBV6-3 TGTGCCAGCAGTTACTCCACCCCTTGGGGCAATCAGCCCCAGCATTTT CASSYSTPWGNQPQHF
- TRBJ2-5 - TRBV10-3 TGTGCCGGGAGCGGTATGGGAGAGACCCAGTACTTC CAGSGMGETQYF
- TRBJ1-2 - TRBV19 TGTGCCAGTAGTCAACAGACAGGCGGCTATGGCTACACCTTC CASSQQTGGYGYTF
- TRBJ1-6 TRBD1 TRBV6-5 TGTGCCAGCAGTTACGTGGACAGGGGGTTATCACCCCTCCACTTT CASSYVDRGLSPLHF
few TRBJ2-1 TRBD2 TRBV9 TGTGCCAGCAGCGTAGACGGACTAGCGCAACCATACAATGAGCAGTTCTTC CASSVDGLAQPYNEQFF
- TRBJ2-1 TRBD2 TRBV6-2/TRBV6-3 TGTGCCAGCAGTAAGAAGCGGGAGGGCCGGTTCGGTGAGCAGTTCTTC CASSKKREGRFGEQFF
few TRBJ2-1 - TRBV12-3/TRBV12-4 TGTGCCAGCAGTTTAGGGGGGGCAACAAATGAGCAGTTCTTC CASSLGGATNEQFF
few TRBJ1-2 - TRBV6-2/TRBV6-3 TGTGCCAGCAGTTATAATCCCAGGACAGCTTATGGCTACACCTTC CASSYNPRTAYGYTF
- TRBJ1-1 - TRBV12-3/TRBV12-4 TGTGCCAGCAGTTCGCCTAGGACTTTGGAAACTGAAGCTTTCTTT CASSSPRTLETEAFF
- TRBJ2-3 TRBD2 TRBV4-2 TGTGCCAGCAGCCATAGTAGCGGGTCTAGCACAGATACGCAGTATTTT CASSHSSGSSTDTQYF
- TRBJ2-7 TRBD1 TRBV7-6 TGTGCCAGCAGCTCTAGACCGGGACAGGGCGTGAGCGAGCAGTACTTC CASSSRPGQGVSEQYF
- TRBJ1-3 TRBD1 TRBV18 TGTGCCAGCTCACCCATGGGACAGTCCTCTGGAAACACCATATATTTT CASSPMGQSSGNTIYF
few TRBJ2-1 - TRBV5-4 TGTGCCAGCAGCCACTATTACAATGAGCAGTTCTTC CASSHYYNEQFF
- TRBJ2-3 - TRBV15 TGTGCCACCAGCATCCGGACTCGGAGGGCAGATACGCAGTATTTT CATSIRTRRADTQYF
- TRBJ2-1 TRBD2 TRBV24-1 TGTGCCACCAGTGATTTGGTATCGGCGGGGGGCTCCTACAATGAGCAGTTCTTC CATSDLVSAGGSYNEQFF
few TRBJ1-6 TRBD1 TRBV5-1 TGCGCCAGCAGCCGGGACAGTAGGGATTCACCCCTCCACTTT CASSRDSRDSPLHF
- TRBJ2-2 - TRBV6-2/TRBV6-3 TGTGCCAGCAGTAAGCCCCGACTAGTCGGTATAGGGGAGCTGTTTTTT CASSKPRLVGIGELFF
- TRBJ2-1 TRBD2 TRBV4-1 TGCGCCAGCAGCCAAGACCTAGCGGGGTTCAATGAGCAGTTCTTC CASSQDLAGFNEQFF
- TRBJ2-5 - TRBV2 TGTGCCAGCAGTGAAGCAGTTCGGCTTACTAGGGGGGAGACCCAGTACTTC CASSEAVRLTRGETQYF
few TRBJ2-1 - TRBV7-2 TGTGCCAGCAGGGGGCCGCTGAGCTCCTACAATGAGCAGTTCTTC CASRGPLSSYNEQFF
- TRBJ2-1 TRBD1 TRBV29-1 TGCAGCGTTGACAGGGGGCACAATGAGCAGTTCTTC CSVDRGHNEQFF
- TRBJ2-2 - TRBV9 TGTGCCAGCAGCGTTTCGCCTTCGAACACCGGGGAGCTGTTTTTT CASSVSPSNTGELFF
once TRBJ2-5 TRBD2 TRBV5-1 TGCGCCAGCAGCGTACCGTCCGTAGCGGGAGTGGGAGAGACCCAGTACTTC CASSVPSVAGVGETQYF
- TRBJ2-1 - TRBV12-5 TGTGCTAGTGGAACCGGGACAATTACCGATGAGCAGTTCTTC CASGTGTITDEQFF
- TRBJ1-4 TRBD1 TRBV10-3 TGTGCCATCAGTAATGGACAGGGGGCAAATGAAAAACTGTTTTTT CAISNGQGANEKLFF
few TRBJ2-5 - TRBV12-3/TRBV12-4 TGTGCCAGCAGCTCCTGGGGTCTGGGGCAAGAGACCCAGTACTTC CASSSWGLGQETQYF
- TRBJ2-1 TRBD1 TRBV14 TGTGCCAGCAGCTGGGACAGGCGTGAGCAGTTCTTC CASSWDRREQFF
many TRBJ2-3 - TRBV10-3 TGTGCCACTACAGGGACAGATACGCAGTATTTT CATTGTDTQYF
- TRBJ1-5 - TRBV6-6 TGTGCCACACAGGGACGAAGCAATCAGCCCCAGCATTTT CATQGRSNQPQHF
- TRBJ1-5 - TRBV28 TGTGCCAGCACTATGACACCATATCAGCCCCAGCATTTT CASTMTPYQPQHF
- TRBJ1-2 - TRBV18 TGTGCCAGCTCACCACCGGGGAATCTGTATGGCTACACCTTC CASSPPGNLYGYTF
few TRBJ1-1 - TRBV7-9 TGTGCCAGCAAAAAGGAGAGGGCTGAAGCTTTCTTT CASKKERAEAFF
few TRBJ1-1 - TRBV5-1 TGCGCCAGCAGCTGGACGGGCGTTCCACGCGGCACTGAAGCTTTCTTT CASSWTGVPRGTEAFF
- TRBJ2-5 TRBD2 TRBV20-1 TGCAGTGCTAATGGCGGGGGTCCACAAGAGACCCAGTACTTC CSANGGGPQETQYF
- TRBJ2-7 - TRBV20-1 TGCAGTGCTATGTTACAGGTCGGGGACGAGCAGTACTTC CSAMLQVGDEQYF
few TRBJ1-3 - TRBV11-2 TGTGCCAGCAGCTTAGAAAGCTCTGGAAACACCATATATTTT CASSLESSGNTIYF
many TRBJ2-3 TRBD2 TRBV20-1 TGCAGTGTCGAACTAGCGGGAGGCACAGATACGCAGTATTTT CSVELAGGTDTQYF
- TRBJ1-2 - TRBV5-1 TGCGCCAGCAGCTTGGATTCCGGGGGATTAGACGGCTACACCTTC CASSLDSGGLDGYTF
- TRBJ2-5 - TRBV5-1 TGCGCCAGCAGCTTGGGTTCGGTTAAAGAGACCCAGTACTTC CASSLGSVKETQYF
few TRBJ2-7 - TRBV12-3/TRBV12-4 TGTGCCAGCAGTCCTTACCGGGTCTACGAGCAGTACTTC CASSPYRVYEQYF
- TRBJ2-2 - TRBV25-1 TGTGCCAGCAGTGAAGAGGGGGGGGAGCTGTTTTTT CASSEEGGELFF
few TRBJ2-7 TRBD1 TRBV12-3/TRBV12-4 TGTGCCAGCAGTCCCCCGGGACAGACTTTTTCCTACGAGCAGTACTTC CASSPPGQTFSYEQYF
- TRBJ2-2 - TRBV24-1 TGTGCCACCAGTGATTTAGAGGCAGGGATCACCGGGGAGCTGTTTTTT CATSDLEAGITGELFF
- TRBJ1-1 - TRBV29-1 TGCAGCGTTGTAACAGGGAGTCTCACTGAAGCTTTCTTT CSVVTGSLTEAFF
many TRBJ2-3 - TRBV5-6 TGTGCCAGCAGCTGGTGGGACAACACAGATACGCAGTATTTT CASSWWDNTDTQYF